This T cell receptor beta chain originates from a study of lymphopenia after photon versus proton radiotherapy. Study results and limitations: Oligoclonal CD8+ Temra expansion after nadir drove photon patients' diversity drop. In patients who died, overall survival fell as post-nadir TCR diversity dropped more.

Of note for this clone: Its antigen is still unknown.

Sequenced by immunoSEQ multiplex PCR; TCRdb stores in-frame clones only, minus some. The repertoire holds about 160,000 clones, with about 88% as singletons. There are 14 residues in the CDR3. Losses at the gene ends were 2 bases for V and 3 bases for J; bases not matched to a gene: 2. Per the germline V gene, CDR1 is MDHEN and CDR2 is SYDVKM. The rearrangement links TRBV28 to TRBJ1-1, with 8 bases that match TRBD1. The TCR comes from a middle-aged man with gastric cancer. The specimen was peripheral blood, collected from a patient treated with photon-based radiotherapy. The DNA of the CDR3 is TGTGCCAGCAGTTTACAGGGGGCTGACACTGAAGCTTTCTTT. It encodes CASSLQGADTEAFF.